The clone carrying this T cell receptor (beta chain) was found many times. This sample is drawn from a study of T cells in Graves' hyperthyroidism and ophthalmopathy. V was cut by 0 bases and J by 7 bases, with 9 bases left in between. The CDR3 is made up of 13 amino acids. Germline values: CDR1 SGHVS, CDR2 FQNEAQ. Amplification yielded TCR beta CDR3 regions, with RNA transcripts as the source. First-round RT-PCR with HTBI primers amplified the TCR CDR3 region. TCRdb processed the multiplex PCR reads anew with MiXCR; each CDR3 protein has one entry. The table has roughly 130,000 distinct CDR3 sequences, over 20% seen once; the top ten hold around two thirds.

The chain combines TRBV7-8 with TRBJ1-2, with unresolved D. The sequence came from a woman aged 50 to 60 with Graves' hyperthyroidism that later progressed to Graves' ophthalmopathy. Sequenced sample: blood. CDR3 DNA sequence: TGTGCCAGCAGCTTAGCGCACGCGAGTGGCTACACCTTC. This codes for CASSLAHASGYTF.